The source of this TCR beta chain is a study of beta chain features in type 1 diabetes. Study-level findings and limits: Shorter TCRB CDR3s, moderately but significantly so, were found in Type 1 diabetes patients in all four CD4+ subsets.

This CDR3 comprises 12 residues. The V end lost 7 bases, the J end lost 1 base, and 4 bases lay between the germline ends. The germline gives CDR1 MDHEN, CDR2 SYDVKM. As every portion of the isolated RNA was reverse transcribed, the sequencing read expressed TCRB transcripts. Data came from immunoSEQ multiplex PCR; TCRdb stores just in-frame clones and leaves some out. The sample lists about 650,000 clones; approximately 13% were seen once. Points on this clone: What it binds is not known.

The chain joins TRBV28 to TRBJ2-2; D is undetermined. The sequenced material came from naive CD4+ T cells from blood. This receptor was identified in a man aged 25-45 years with type 1 diabetes. CDR3 coding DNA: TGTGCCAGCAACGAGAACACCGGGGAGCTGTTTTTT. It encodes CASNENTGELFF.